This TCR beta chain was obtained from a study of T cell responses to AZD1222 COVID-19 vaccine (dated by TCRdb to the early 2020s). In the study overall: Because spike-specific TCR depth and breadth did not differ between the two schedules, AZD1222 recipients who got a second dose at roughly 4 weeks were pooled with those who got a second dose at roughly 12 weeks. A total of 240 or so trial participants underwent TCR sequencing, of whom 207 had received two doses of AZD1222 and around 26 had received two doses of the MenACWY control vaccine. Trial participants were enrolled into age subgroups of 18-55, 56-69 and 70-plus years, which contained around 150, 28 and 57 TCR-sequenced participants, respectively. General findings and caveats noted by the study authors: The whole spike protein was spanned by vaccine-associated CD4 TCRs, and dominant responses were seen in regions 160-218 and 743-854. Participants were mostly white British, with more females than males. The authors suggested clonal diversity may have been underestimated. Conclusions about previously exposed vaccinees are limited because only 6 or 7 AZD1222 recipients were SARS-CoV-2 seropositive at baseline. Nearly half of unique spike-specific TCRs reportedly recognized epitopes outside regions mutated in the B.1.351 and B.1.1.7 variants. In the small 56-69-year group, the increase in depth fell short of significance, most likely because of low power. A significant rise in spike-specific TCR breadth and depth was observed after two AZD1222 doses relative to day 0 and relative to MenACWY recipients. Because no day 14 peak-response samples were available, repertoires were characterized only after the peak T cell response.

The time point label, as the study defines it: baseline before first vaccination. Samples from vaccinated people were obtained from the UK trials COV001 and COV002, which included a single-blind randomized controlled phase 2/3 trial of AZD1222 (ChAdOx1 nCoV-19) in healthy adults. For TCRbeta chain sequencing, PBMC samples were collected from trial participants at day 0 and at day 28 after the second dose. The CDR3 regions of human TCRbeta chains were analyzed by immunosequencing. The original methods were these. Repertoire TCRs were matched against a reference library of SARS-CoV-2-specific TCRs generated with the MIRA antigen-specificity platform. Breadth meant the fraction of unique TCRs that were SARS-CoV-2-associated, whereas depth meant the fraction of total T cells that were SARS-CoV-2-associated. Using the MIRA data, every spike-specific TCR was mapped to the spike region that the TCR reacted to and assigned to either a CD4 or a CD8 class. Log10-transformed breadth and depth values were compared by one-way ANOVA with Sidak's multiple comparisons tests. Here the immuneACCESS table is served through TCRdb, limited to in-frame sequences with V and J called. Missing clones are a known gap in these copies; in checked studies unresolved V genes cover under half, and the rest lacks a known reason. V, J and clone size are taken as reported in that table, and D and trimming were inferred from the DNA itself. The sample profile shows roughly 120,000 clones; roughly 88% of them were found once. The top ten constitute approximately 5.9% of the sample.

A word on this clone: Its cognate antigen has yet to be identified. Base qualities are missing; no much larger clone stands one base away.

V is pruned by 1 base and J by 6 bases, leaving 3 bases of the junction without a gene match. The germline V gene (reference sequence) specifies GTSNPN as CDR1 and SVGIG as CDR2. Including the terminal cysteine and phenylalanine, the CDR3 comprises 13 residues. The read is trimmed to its CDR3 DNA, 39 bases read in frame from base 1. The rearranged segments are TRBV30 and TRBJ2-7; the central 10 bases match TRBD1. This sequence was found in an adult in good health. The sample consisted of peripheral blood, taken on day 0 of AZD1222 vaccination. The nucleotide sequence is given as TGTGCCTGGAGTGCGGACAGGGGGGGCGAGCAGTACTTC. Protein translation: CAWSADRGGEQYF.